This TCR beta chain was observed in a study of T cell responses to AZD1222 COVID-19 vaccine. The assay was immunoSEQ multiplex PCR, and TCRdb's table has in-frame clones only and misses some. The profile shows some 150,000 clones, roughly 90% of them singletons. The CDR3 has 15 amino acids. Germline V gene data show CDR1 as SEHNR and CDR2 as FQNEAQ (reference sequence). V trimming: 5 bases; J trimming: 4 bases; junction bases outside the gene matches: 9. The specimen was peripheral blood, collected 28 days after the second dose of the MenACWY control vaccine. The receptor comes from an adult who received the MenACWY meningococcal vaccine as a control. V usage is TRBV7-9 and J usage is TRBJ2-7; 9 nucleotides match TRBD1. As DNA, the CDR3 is TGTGCCAGCAGCCCCCCCGGACAGGGGTTTTACGAGCAGTACTTC. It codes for CASSPPGQGFYEQYF.